These T cell receptor beta chains were read from a single sample in a study of T cell repertoires and HLA-DP antigens. Antigen specificity for these receptors is unknown. Sequencing was performed with immunoSEQ multiplex PCR; in TCRdb, only in-frame clones are kept and a portion is missing. The table includes approximately 90,000 clones, approximately 86% detected once. The material sequenced was CD4+ T cells from PBMCs. These receptors came from a man between 45 and 60 years old in good health and CMV-seronegative. Both conserved end residues are part of each CDR3. D genes are given only for firm matches. A clone size is listed for some rows: how often the clone was seen (once, few, many), or a class if it is expanded.

clone size: NA
J gene: TRBJ2-1
D gene: NA
V gene: TRBV23-1
CDR3 protein: CASSQLPGALGANEQFF

clone size: NA
J gene: TRBJ1-1
D gene: NA
V gene: TRBV30
CDR3 protein: CAWSVLGGDYAEAFF

clone size: NA
J gene: NA
D gene: TRBD2
V gene: TRBV6-5
CDR3 protein: CASSLDSGNLYEQYF

clone size: NA
J gene: TRBJ2-2
D gene: NA
V gene: TRBV6-6
CDR3 protein: CASILQGGGNTGELFF

clone size: NA
J gene: TRBJ2-5
D gene: TRBD1
V gene: TRBV9
CDR3 protein: CASSSYRGQETQYF

clone size: NA
J gene: TRBJ1-1
D gene: NA
V gene: TRBV5-4
CDR3 protein: CASSLAGGRADTEAFF

clone size: NA
J gene: TRBJ2-4
D gene: TRBD2
V gene: TRBV9
CDR3 protein: CASSVVRQGRLAGGKLAKNIQYF

clone size: once
J gene: TRBJ1-1
D gene: TRBD1
V gene: TRBV12-5
CDR3 protein: CASGLPIRSPDRAF

clone size: once
J gene: TRBJ2-7
D gene: NA
V gene: TRBV6-1
CDR3 protein: CASSARTAPYEQYF

clone size: few
J gene: TRBJ2-5
D gene: TRBD1
V gene: TRBV2
CDR3 protein: CATHPWTGETQYF

clone size: NA
J gene: TRBJ2-5
D gene: NA
V gene: TRBV12-5
CDR3 protein: CASGLGDFWETQYF

clone size: once
J gene: TRBJ1-1
D gene: NA
V gene: TRBV29-1
CDR3 protein: CSVVRGVNTEAFF

clone size: few
J gene: TRBJ1-5
D gene: NA
V gene: TRBV18
CDR3 protein: CASSPDSGTQPQHF

clone size: NA
J gene: TRBJ1-1
D gene: TRBD1
V gene: TRBV7-9
CDR3 protein: CASRQTGVHTEAFF

clone size: once
J gene: TRBJ1-5
D gene: NA
V gene: TRBV28
CDR3 protein: CASNRPGQPQHF

clone size: NA
J gene: TRBJ1-4
D gene: TRBD1
V gene: TRBV4-3
CDR3 protein: CASSQEGTGGKEKLFF

clone size: once
J gene: TRBJ2-3
D gene: TRBD2
V gene: TRBV5-1
CDR3 protein: CASSRRTSGSGADTQYF

clone size: NA
J gene: TRBJ2-4
D gene: NA
V gene: TRBV30
CDR3 protein: CAWSSGTLLAKNIQYF

clone size: NA
J gene: TRBJ1-1
D gene: NA
V gene: TRBV6-5
CDR3 protein: CASSLRERTEAFF

clone size: NA
J gene: TRBJ1-3
D gene: TRBD1
V gene: TRBV7-9
CDR3 protein: CASSLTGDTIYF

clone size: NA
J gene: TRBJ2-5
D gene: TRBD2
V gene: TRBV9
CDR3 protein: CASSWGLAGETQYF

clone size: NA
J gene: TRBJ2-3
D gene: NA
V gene: TRBV7-9
CDR3 protein: CASSFAGFSDTQYF

clone size: NA
J gene: TRBJ1-2
D gene: TRBD1
V gene: TRBV4-3
CDR3 protein: CASSQADRAGYTF

clone size: NA
J gene: TRBJ2-1
D gene: NA
V gene: TRBV27
CDR3 protein: CASSSRVYNEQFF

clone size: NA
J gene: TRBJ1-2
D gene: NA
V gene: TRBV6-6
CDR3 protein: CASSYPAGAMDGYTF

clone size: NA
J gene: TRBJ1-1
D gene: TRBD1
V gene: TRBV5-4
CDR3 protein: CASSGDRVWNTEAFF

clone size: NA
J gene: TRBJ2-7
D gene: TRBD2
V gene: TRBV5-1
CDR3 protein: CASSSGSYEQYF

clone size: NA
J gene: TRBJ1-1
D gene: NA
V gene: TRBV30
CDR3 protein: CAWSRLGTEAFF

clone size: NA
J gene: TRBJ2-1
D gene: TRBD2
V gene: TRBV27
CDR3 protein: CAGSSILAWEQFF

clone size: NA
J gene: TRBJ2-1
D gene: NA
V gene: TRBV27
CDR3 protein: CASSHNPGVHNEQFF

clone size: NA
J gene: TRBJ2-1
D gene: TRBD2
V gene: TRBV19
CDR3 protein: CASSVGLAGGPSYNEQFF

clone size: medium-sized
J gene: TRBJ1-4
D gene: NA
V gene: TRBV28
CDR3 protein: CASSSATNEKLFF

clone size: NA
J gene: TRBJ2-2
D gene: NA
V gene: TRBV6-5
CDR3 protein: CASRLVTNTGELFF

clone size: NA
J gene: TRBJ1-2
D gene: NA
V gene: TRBV27
CDR3 protein: CASTRGANYGYTF

clone size: NA
J gene: TRBJ2-5
D gene: TRBD2
V gene: TRBV5-1
CDR3 protein: CASRRTSRDVETQYF

clone size: NA
J gene: TRBJ2-5
D gene: TRBD2
V gene: TRBV7-2
CDR3 protein: CASSLLAVQETQYF

clone size: NA
J gene: TRBJ1-1
D gene: NA
V gene: TRBV6-5
CDR3 protein: CASSSEWKNTEAFF

clone size: NA
J gene: TRBJ2-3
D gene: NA
V gene: TRBV7-2
CDR3 protein: CASSFRSGWTDTQYF

clone size: NA
J gene: TRBJ1-1
D gene: TRBD1
V gene: TRBV19
CDR3 protein: CASQTGRVVNTEAFF

clone size: NA
J gene: TRBJ2-2
D gene: NA
V gene: TRBV5-1
CDR3 protein: CASSLRGSLHTGELFF